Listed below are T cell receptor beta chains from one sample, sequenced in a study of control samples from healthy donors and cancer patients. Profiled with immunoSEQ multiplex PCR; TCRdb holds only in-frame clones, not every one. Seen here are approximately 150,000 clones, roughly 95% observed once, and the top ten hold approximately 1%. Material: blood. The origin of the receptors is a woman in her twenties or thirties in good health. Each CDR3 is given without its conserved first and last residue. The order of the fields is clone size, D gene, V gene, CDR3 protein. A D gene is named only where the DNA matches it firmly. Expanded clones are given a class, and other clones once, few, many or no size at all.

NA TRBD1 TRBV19 ASSGGQGRY
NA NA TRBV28 ASSSLLQTRTNYGYT
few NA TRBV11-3 ASSYGGEQY
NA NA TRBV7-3 ASSLTGTSNTGELF
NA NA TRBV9 ASSATPVGSPLH
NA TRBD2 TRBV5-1 ASSLGGGAGTDTQY
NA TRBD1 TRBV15 ATSRGETGGSYEQY
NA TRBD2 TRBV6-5 ASRTGLDTGELF
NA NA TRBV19 ASSIGGGSYNEQF
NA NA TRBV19 ASRNSRSYNSPLH
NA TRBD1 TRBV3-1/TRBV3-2 ASSQATGGRGRNQPQH
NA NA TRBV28 ASTPQRLSYEQY
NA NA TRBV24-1 ATSAHGGAYNEQF
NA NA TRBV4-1 ASSQEGVMGYT
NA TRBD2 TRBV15 ATSTGNPSGGVSTDTQY
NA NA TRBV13 ASSSATPHSPLH
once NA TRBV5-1 ASSLGLGPGELF
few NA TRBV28 ASIAAGDATNEKLF
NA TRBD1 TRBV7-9 ASSSGTGEQY
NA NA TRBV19 ASKGESNEQF